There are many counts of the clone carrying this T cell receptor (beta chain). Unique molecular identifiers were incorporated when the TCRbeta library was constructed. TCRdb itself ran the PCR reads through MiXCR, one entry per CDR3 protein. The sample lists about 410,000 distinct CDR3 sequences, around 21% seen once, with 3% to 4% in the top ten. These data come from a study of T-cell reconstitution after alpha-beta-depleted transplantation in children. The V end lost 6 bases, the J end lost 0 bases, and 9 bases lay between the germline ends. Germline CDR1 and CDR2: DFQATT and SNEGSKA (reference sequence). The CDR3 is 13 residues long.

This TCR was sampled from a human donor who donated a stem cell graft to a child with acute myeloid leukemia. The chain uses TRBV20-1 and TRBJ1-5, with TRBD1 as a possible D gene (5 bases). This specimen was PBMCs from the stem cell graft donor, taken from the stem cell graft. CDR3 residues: CSAQDYSNQPQHF. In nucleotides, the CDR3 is TGCAGTGCACAGGATTATAGCAATCAGCCCCAGCATTTT.